The entry below describes one T cell receptor beta chain. The antigen remains undetermined. Trimming removed 5 bases from V and 2 bases from J, with 8 bases in between. The CDR3 has 13 residues. Quantitative 5'-RACE with molecular barcodes produced the TCR beta libraries. TCRdb fed the 5' RACE reads into MiXCR, producing one record per CDR3 protein. The sample lists roughly 130,000 distinct CDR3 sequences, about an eighth occurring once. The sample is drawn from a study of CD8 T cells in ankylosing spondylitis. Study conclusions and caveats: Characteristic, it appeared, of ankylosing spondylitis blood was a TCR beta motif of eight or nine highly homologous variants. As for the disease-linked clones, they showed a CD8+ phenotype and occurred at relatively low frequencies in peripheral blood.

This chain links TRBV12-3 or TRBV12-4 with TRBJ2-3, with D unclear. Sequencing input: blood, either unsorted or a sorted T cell fraction (not recorded which). This sequence originates from a female donor with ankylosing spondylitis or in good health (not recorded which). In DNA form, the CDR3 reads TGTGCCAGCAGTCCGTACAACACAGATACGCAGTATTTT. Its translation: CASSPYNTDTQYF.